This T cell receptor (beta chain) emerged from a study of high-grade serous ovarian cancer treatment subgroups. Study summary: Each sample yielded on average around 7,000 unique TCR beta rearrangements from approximately 13,000 reads. The study, taken as a whole, reports: These tumor repertoires lack spatial information from bulk sequencing. Higher neoantigen levels went with greater TCR clonal relatedness. Different patients shared almost no repertoire; same-patient tumors shared 0.11 to 0.79.

The tumor samples were collected prior to definitive surgery or chemotherapy. Clones were read by immunoSEQ multiplex PCR, and TCRdb kept only the in-frame ones, dropping some. The sample holds 2,500 to 3,000 clones; 75% are singletons and the top ten take approximately 5%. Comments on this clone: What it recognizes is unknown.

The CDR3 has 11 residues. V lost 8 bases and J lost 9, with 11 bases in between. Germline assignment: CDR1 MNHEY and CDR2 SVGAGI. The sample was tumor tissue. V is TRBV6-5 and J is TRBJ2-1; TRBD2 is a possible D gene (7 bases). This TCR was sampled from a human donor with high-grade serous ovarian cancer. CDR3 amino acids: CASRGGGEQFF. Written as DNA, the CDR3 is TGTGCCAGCCGAGGGGGGGGTGAGCAGTTCTTC.